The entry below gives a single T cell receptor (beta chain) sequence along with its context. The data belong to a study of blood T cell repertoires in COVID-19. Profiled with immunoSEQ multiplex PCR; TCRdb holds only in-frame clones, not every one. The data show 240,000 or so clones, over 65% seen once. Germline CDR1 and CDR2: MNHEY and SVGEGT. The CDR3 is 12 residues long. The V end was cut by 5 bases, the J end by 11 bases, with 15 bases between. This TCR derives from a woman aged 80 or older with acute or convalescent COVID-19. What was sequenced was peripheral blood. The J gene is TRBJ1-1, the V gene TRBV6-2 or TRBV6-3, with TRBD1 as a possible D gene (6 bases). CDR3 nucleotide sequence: TGTGCCAGCAGTCCCCCACAGGGTAGTGCTTTCTTT. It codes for CASSPPQGSAFF.